Listed below are T cell receptor beta chains from one sample, sequenced in a study of blood T cell repertoires in COVID-19. Produced via immunoSEQ multiplex PCR; TCRdb's table is partial and in-frame only. Altogether just over 650,000 clones are present, around 89% being singletons, with the ten largest covering roughly 0.25%. Sequencing used peripheral blood. Source of these receptors: a woman aged 18-29 years with acute or convalescent COVID-19. The CDR3 runs from the conserved cysteine through the conserved F or W. The order of the fields is clone size, V gene, J gene, D gene, CDR3 protein, CDR3 DNA. D genes are given only for firm matches. Expanded clones get a size class; other rows say once, few or many, or leave the size out.

NA,TRBV5-6,TRBJ2-1,TRBD2,CASIGRSGGLRNEQFF,TGTGCCAGCATCGGGCGTAGCGGGGGGCTCCGCAATGAGCAGTTCTTC
NA,TRBV3-1/TRBV3-2,TRBJ1-6,NA,CASSQGGGNSPLHF,TGTGCCAGCAGCCAAGGAGGGGGAAATTCACCCCTCCACTTT
NA,TRBV5-1,TRBJ2-7,TRBD2,CASSTTGTSAIPFYEQYF,TGCGCCAGCAGCACTACCGGGACTAGCGCAATTCCTTTCTACGAGCAGTACTTC
NA,TRBV4-1,TRBJ1-2,NA,CASSQVKSGYGYTF,TGCGCCAGCAGCCAAGTTAAATCAGGGTATGGCTACACCTTC
NA,TRBV10-2,TRBJ2-4,NA,CASRNTLLEFDIQYF,TGCGCCAGCAGGAACACCCTTCTAGAATTCGACATTCAGTACTTC
NA,TRBV24-1,TRBJ2-3,NA,CATSSLYSNTDTQYF,TGTGCCACCAGTTCCCTCTATTCGAATACAGATACGCAGTATTTT
NA,TRBV7-2,TRBJ2-1,NA,CASSLGGPLGNEQFF,TGTGCCAGCAGCTTAGGTGGGCCCCTGGGCAATGAGCAGTTCTTC
few,TRBV9,TRBJ1-1,NA,CASSPPGGWSEAFF,TGTGCCAGCAGCCCCCCGGGGGGTTGGTCTGAAGCTTTCTTT
few,TRBV9,TRBJ1-1,TRBD1,CASSVVTGVGEAFF,TGTGCCAGCAGCGTAGTGACAGGGGTAGGTGAAGCTTTCTTT
NA,TRBV27,TRBJ2-2,TRBD2,CASSSGGLAGVNTGELFF,TGTGCCAGCAGTTCAGGGGGTTTAGCGGGGGTGAACACCGGGGAGCTGTTTTTT
NA,TRBV6-4,TRBJ2-1,TRBD1,CASSAGQGEYNEQFF,TGTGCCAGCAGCGCCGGACAGGGGGAATACAATGAGCAGTTCTTC
NA,TRBV7-3,TRBJ1-6,NA,CASSLKTENSPLHF,TGTGCCAGCAGCTTAAAGACAGAAAATTCACCCCTCCACTTT
NA,TRBV5-4,TRBJ1-2,TRBD1,CASIVQGYGYTF,TGTGCCAGCATCGTACAGGGGTATGGCTACACCTTC
NA,TRBV2,TRBJ2-6,TRBD1,CASSDPGQGPGANVLTF,TGTGCCAGCAGCGATCCGGGACAGGGACCTGGGGCCAACGTCCTGACTTTC
few,TRBV9,TRBJ2-2,NA,CASSVYIKSRGSNTGELFF,TGTGCCAGCAGCGTATATATCAAAAGCCGGGGATCGAACACCGGGGAGCTGTTTTTT
NA,TRBV5-1,TRBJ2-3,NA,CASSFGASTDTQYF,TGCGCCAGCAGCTTTGGGGCCAGCACAGATACGCAGTATTTT
NA,TRBV29-1,TRBJ1-2,TRBD1,CSVPKGGGYGYTF,TGCAGCGTCCCGAAAGGGGGCGGCTATGGCTACACCTTC
few,TRBV19,TRBJ1-5,NA,CASSAWPGNQPQHF,TGTGCCAGTAGTGCCTGGCCAGGTAATCAGCCCCAGCATTTT
NA,TRBV3-1/TRBV3-2,TRBJ1-1,NA,CASSPIKGGPTEAFF,TGTGCCAGCAGCCCTATAAAGGGAGGACCCACTGAAGCTTTCTTT
NA,TRBV4-1,TRBJ1-6,NA,CASNPGSSYNSPLHF,TGCGCCAGCAATCCGGGAAGCTCCTATAATTCACCCCTCCACTTT
NA,TRBV6-5,TRBJ1-2,TRBD1,CASSYRQGVEGYTF,TGTGCCAGCAGTTACCGACAGGGGGTTGAGGGCTACACCTTC
NA,TRBV5-4,TRBJ1-4,NA,CASSLDGGAANEKLFF,TGTGCCAGCAGCTTGGATGGCGGGGCAGCTAATGAAAAACTGTTTTTT
NA,TRBV9,TRBJ2-1,TRBD1,CASHKDGTGLRYNEQFF,TGTGCCAGTCACAAGGATGGGACAGGGCTCCGCTACAATGAGCAGTTCTTC
NA,TRBV11-2,TRBJ2-1,NA,CASSLSAGYNEQFF,TGTGCCAGCAGCTTGTCTGCAGGGTACAATGAGCAGTTCTTC
NA,TRBV7-9,TRBJ1-1,NA,CASSLNQGEGTEAFF,TGTGCCAGCAGCTTAAACCAGGGTGAAGGCACTGAAGCTTTCTTT
NA,TRBV5-1,TRBJ1-2,NA,CASKPLKSGTRRGSGYTF,TGCGCCAGCAAGCCTCTTAAGTCCGGTACCCGTCGGGGAAGCGGCTACACCTTC
NA,TRBV5-6,TRBJ1-1,NA,CASSSPPFEVGTEAFF,TGTGCCAGCAGCTCCCCCCCTTTTGAGGTAGGCACTGAAGCTTTCTTT
NA,TRBV6-5,TRBJ1-3,TRBD1,CASLDRGSGNTIYF,TGTGCCAGCCTAGACAGGGGATCTGGAAACACCATATATTTT
NA,TRBV9,TRBJ2-2,TRBD2,CASSPRGGTGELFF,TGTGCCAGCAGCCCCCGGGGGGGCACCGGGGAGCTGTTTTTT
NA,TRBV27,TRBJ1-5,TRBD1,CASSPKTGGQPQHF,TGTGCCAGCAGCCCAAAGACAGGGGGTCAGCCCCAGCATTTT
NA,TRBV6-5,TRBJ2-7,NA,CASSYSDSLYEQYF,TGTGCCAGCAGTTACTCGGACAGCTTATACGAGCAGTACTTC
NA,TRBV20-1,TRBJ2-1,TRBD2,CSASLAGGDNEQFF,TGCAGTGCTAGTCTAGCGGGGGGCGACAATGAGCAGTTCTTC
once,TRBV7-2,TRBJ2-7,NA,CASSIRLETYEQYF,TGTGCCAGCAGCATCCGTCTAGAGACCTACGAGCAGTACTTC
NA,TRBV2,TRBJ1-2,NA,CASSGQVDYGYTF,TGTGCCAGCAGTGGACAGGTGGACTATGGCTACACCTTC
NA,TRBV7-6,TRBJ2-1,NA,CASSLSSGSYNEQFF,TGTGCCAGCAGCTTATCATCGGGTTCCTACAATGAGCAGTTCTTC
NA,TRBV30,TRBJ1-2,TRBD1,CAWIPHPGQGTYGYTF,TGTGCCTGGATCCCTCATCCGGGACAGGGAACCTATGGCTACACCTTC
NA,TRBV2,TRBJ1-3,NA,CATLGGNTIYF,TGTGCCACCCTCGGTGGAAACACCATATATTTT
once,TRBV11-1,TRBJ2-2,TRBD2,CASSLRAGGQSGELFF,TGTGCCAGCAGCTTAAGAGCGGGGGGGCAGTCCGGGGAGCTGTTTTTT
NA,TRBV12-3/TRBV12-4,TRBJ1-1,NA,CASRPDSLTEAFF,TGTGCCAGCAGGCCGGACAGTCTCACTGAAGCTTTCTTT
NA,TRBV6-2/TRBV6-3,TRBJ1-1,NA,CASSPATGRSTEAFF,TGTGCCAGCAGTCCAGCAACAGGGCGGAGCACTGAAGCTTTCTTT
once,TRBV5-6,TRBJ1-2,TRBD1,CASSWTGDLTF,TGTGCCAGCAGCTGGACAGGGGATCTTACCTTC
NA,TRBV6-5,TRBJ1-2,NA,CASTGAANYGYTF,TGTGCCAGTACAGGAGCAGCTAACTATGGCTACACCTTC
NA,TRBV5-4,TRBJ2-1,NA,CASSLSASSYNEQFF,TGTGCCAGCAGCTTGAGTGCCAGCTCCTACAATGAGCAGTTCTTC
NA,TRBV7-2,TRBJ1-2,TRBD1,CASSLWTGGHGYTF,TGTGCCAGCAGCCTATGGACAGGGGGCCATGGCTACACCTTC
NA,TRBV10-3,TRBJ1-3,TRBD1,CATSGQGGGNTIYF,TGTGCCACCTCTGGACAGGGAGGTGGAAACACCATATATTTT
NA,TRBV6-5,TRBJ1-5,TRBD1,CASKWGQEFRTQHF,TGTGCCAGCAAATGGGGACAGGAGTTTCGAACCCAGCATTTT
NA,TRBV19,TRBJ1-1,NA,CASSISRAGQIMNTEAFF,TGTGCCAGTAGCATCTCACGGGCGGGGCAAATTATGAACACTGAAGCTTTCTTT
NA,TRBV9,TRBJ1-5,NA,CASSVEGLNQPQHF,TGTGCCAGCAGCGTAGAGGGGTTAAATCAGCCCCAGCATTTT
NA,TRBV5-1,TRBJ2-3,NA,CASSLAGTDTQYF,TGCGCCAGCAGCTTGGCGGGAACAGATACGCAGTATTTT
NA,TRBV6-2/TRBV6-3,TRBJ1-5,NA,CASSYSAGARHF,TGTGCCAGCAGTTACTCGGCAGGGGCGAGGCATTTT
NA,TRBV12-5,TRBJ2-7,NA,CASGDGQSQYYYEQYF,TGTGCTAGTGGTGACGGACAGAGCCAATATTACTACGAGCAGTACTTC
NA,TRBV12-2,TRBJ1-1,NA,CASRPNRDGVGAFF,TGTGCAAGTCGCCCGAACAGGGACGGGGTCGGAGCTTTCTTT
NA,TRBV24-1,TRBJ2-3,NA,CATSDLGRERGTDTQYF,TGTGCCACCAGTGATTTGGGGCGGGAAAGGGGCACAGATACGCAGTATTTT
NA,TRBV5-5,TRBJ1-3,NA,CASSNLQGSGNTIYF,TGTGCCAGCAGCAACCTACAGGGTTCTGGAAACACCATATATTTT
once,TRBV12-5,TRBJ2-2,NA,CASGLVGSETGELFF,TGTGCTAGTGGTTTGGTGGGCTCTGAAACCGGGGAGCTGTTTTTT
NA,TRBV7-8,TRBJ2-1,TRBD2,CASSPTSGPANEQFF,TGTGCCAGCAGCCCAACTAGCGGACCGGCCAATGAGCAGTTCTTC
NA,TRBV4-1,TRBJ1-2,NA,CASSQEGAYFSGSYTF,TGCGCCAGCAGCCAAGAAGGCGCCTATTTTTCGGGAAGCTACACCTTC
NA,TRBV28,TRBJ2-4,NA,CASSPHFLPKNIQYF,TGTGCCAGCAGTCCCCACTTCCTCCCCAAAAACATTCAGTACTTC
NA,TRBV24-1,TRBJ1-2,TRBD1,CATSDPGTGGLNYGYTF,TGTGCCACCAGTGATCCGGGGACAGGGGGCCTTAACTATGGCTACACCTTC